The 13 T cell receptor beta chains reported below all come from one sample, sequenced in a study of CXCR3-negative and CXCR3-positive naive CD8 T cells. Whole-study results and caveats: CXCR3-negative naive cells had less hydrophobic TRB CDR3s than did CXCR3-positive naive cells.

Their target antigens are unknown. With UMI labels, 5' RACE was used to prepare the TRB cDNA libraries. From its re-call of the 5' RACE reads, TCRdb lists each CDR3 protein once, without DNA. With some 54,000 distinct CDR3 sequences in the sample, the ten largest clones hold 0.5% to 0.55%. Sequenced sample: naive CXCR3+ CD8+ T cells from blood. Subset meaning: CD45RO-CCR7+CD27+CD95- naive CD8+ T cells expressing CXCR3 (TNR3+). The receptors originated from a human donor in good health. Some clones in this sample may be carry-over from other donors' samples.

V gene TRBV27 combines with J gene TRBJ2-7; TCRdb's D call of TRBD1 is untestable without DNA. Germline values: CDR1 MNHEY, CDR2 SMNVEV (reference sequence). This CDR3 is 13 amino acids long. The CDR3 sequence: CASSPRGGREQYF.

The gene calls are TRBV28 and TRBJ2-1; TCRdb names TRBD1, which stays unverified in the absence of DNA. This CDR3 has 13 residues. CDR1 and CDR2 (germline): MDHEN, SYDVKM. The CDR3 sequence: CASGDRLGNEQFF.

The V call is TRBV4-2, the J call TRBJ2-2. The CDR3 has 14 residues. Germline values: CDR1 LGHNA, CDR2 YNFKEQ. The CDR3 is CASSQGFESGELFF.

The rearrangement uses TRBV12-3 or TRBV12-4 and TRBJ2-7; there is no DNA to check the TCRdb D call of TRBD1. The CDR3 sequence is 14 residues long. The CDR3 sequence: CASSLQGTNYEQYF.

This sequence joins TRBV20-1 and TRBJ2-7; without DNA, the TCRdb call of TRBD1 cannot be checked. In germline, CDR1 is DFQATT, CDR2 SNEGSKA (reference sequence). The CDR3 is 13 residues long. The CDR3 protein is CSATGTLEVEQYF.

This chain's CDR3 is CASSPTGVEAFF. The rearrangement links TRBV3-1 to TRBJ1-1; TCRdb's D gene call, TRBD1, goes unchecked for lack of DNA. CDR1 LGHDT and CDR2 YNNKEL come from the germline V gene (reference sequence). This CDR3 comprises 12 residues.

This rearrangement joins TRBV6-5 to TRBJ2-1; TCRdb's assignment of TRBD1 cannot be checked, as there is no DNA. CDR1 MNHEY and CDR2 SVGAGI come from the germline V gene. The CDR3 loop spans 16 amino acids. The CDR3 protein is CASSPGLQGSYNEQFF.

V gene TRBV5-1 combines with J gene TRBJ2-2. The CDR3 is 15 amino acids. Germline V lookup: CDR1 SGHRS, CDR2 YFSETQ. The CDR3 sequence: CASSLDRGVTGELFF.

CDR3 region: CASSLVQIFYGYTF. The chain links TRBV7-9 to TRBJ1-2. The CDR3 has 14 residues. Looked up from germline, CDR1 is SEHNR and CDR2 is FQNEAQ (reference sequence).

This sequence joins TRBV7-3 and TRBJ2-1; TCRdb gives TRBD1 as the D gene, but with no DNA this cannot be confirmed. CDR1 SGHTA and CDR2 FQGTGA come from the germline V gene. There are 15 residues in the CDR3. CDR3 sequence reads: CASSFFGTPDNEQFF.

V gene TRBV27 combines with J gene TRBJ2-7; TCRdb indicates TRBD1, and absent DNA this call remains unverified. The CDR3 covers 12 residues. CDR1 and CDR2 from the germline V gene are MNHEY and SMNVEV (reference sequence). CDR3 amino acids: CASSPGIYEQYF.

This CDR3 reads CASSDVESSYNEQFF. The rearrangement links TRBV6-2 or TRBV6-3 to TRBJ2-1. This CDR3 is built from 15 residues. Germline V gives CDR1 MNHEY, CDR2 SVGEGT.

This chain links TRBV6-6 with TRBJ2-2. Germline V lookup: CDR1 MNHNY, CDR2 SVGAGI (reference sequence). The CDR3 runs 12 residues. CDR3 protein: CASFGWSGELFF.